This T cell receptor (beta chain) emerged from a study of blood T cell repertoires in COVID-19. Source study methods: Estimation of nucleated cell counts was performed using reference gene primer amplification. The repertoire was sequenced with immunoSEQ multiplex PCR; TCRdb's copy has only in-frame clones and lacks some. V, J and clone size are taken as reported in that table, and D and trimming were inferred from the DNA itself. The data contain some 180,000 clones, around 85% of them singletons. Participants came from about 24 US areas, aged about 18 to 89 years. Participants reported their clinical history, and cohort assignment relied on those reports. Recovered status in Cohort 3 required two negative PCRs, clearance, or symptom resolution. Trimming took 2 bases from V and 7 from J, leaving 18 bases between them. The length of the CDR3 is 15 residues. Germline CDR1 reads MNHEY; CDR2 reads SMNVEV (reference sequence).

The receptor was derived from a man in his forties who had recovered from COVID-19. This chain uses TRBV27 with TRBJ2-7; possible D gene TRBD2, 7 bases. Material: PBMCs or T cells enriched from blood (not recorded which). The CDR3 loop reads CASSLNSGGGGEQYF. CDR3 bases: TGTGCCAGCAGTTTAAATAGCGGCGGGGGCGGGGAGCAGTACTTC.